These 28 T cell receptor beta chains came from one sample sequenced in a study of read filtering for tumor transcriptome and immune sequencing. This library used about 360 ng RNA and molecular barcoded adaptors spanning alpha/delta and beta/gamma chains. Via MiXCR, TCRdb re-called the reads, giving one row per CDR3 protein. The data show 40,000 to 55,000 distinct CDR3 sequences, roughly 20% seen once. Sequences were obtained from a population of CD138-negative cells sorted from bone marrow. These TCRs come from a donor at least 40 years old with multiple myeloma.

This clonotype showed up many times. The J gene is TRBJ2-1, the V gene TRBV12-3 or TRBV12-4, with 7 bases lining up with TRBD1. This CDR3 comprises 15 residues. J was trimmed by 0 bases and V by 6 bases; bases with no gene match: 5. The CDR3 region has the DNA TGTGCCAGCAGCACTGGACAGGCCTCCTACAATGAGCAGTTCTTC. It is translated as CASSTGQASYNEQFF.

The rearrangement joins TRBV20-1 to TRBJ1-2; 7 bases match TRBD1. Germline loops: CDR1 DFQATT, CDR2 SNEGSKA (reference sequence). The junction had 7 bases not matched to a gene; V was cut back by 7 bases and J by 5 bases. The CDR3 spans 12 residues. CDR3 bases: TGCAGTGGTGGACAGGAGAGATATGGCTACACCTTC. This translates into CSGGQERYGYTF.

This clonotype was recorded many times. The CDR3 DNA reads as TGTGCCAGCAGCTTAGCTCGCACCGGGGAGCTGTTTTTT. As protein: CASSLARTGELFF. The chain uses TRBV7-2 and TRBJ2-2, with D unclear. V was shortened by 0 bases and J by 4 bases, with 3 bases between the two germline ends. The CDR3 has 13 amino acids. CDR1 is SGHTA and CDR2 is FQGNSA in the germline V gene.

This clonotype was detected ten times or more. V gene TRBV5-1 combines with J gene TRBJ1-2; no firm D call. The CDR3 contains 13 residues. Trimming took off 0 bases at V and 8 bases at J, with 11 bases between the two ends. In germline, CDR1 is SGHRS, CDR2 YFSETQ. The CDR3 spells CASSLEGLSGYTF. The CDR3 bases are TGCGCCAGCAGCTTGGAGGGTTTGTCGGGCTACACCTTC.

The sample holds many counts of this clonotype. This rearrangement joins TRBV29-1 to TRBJ2-1, with D perhaps TRBD2 (7 bases). With 3 bases removed from V and 9 bases from J, the gap between germline ends came to 12 bases. CDR1 and CDR2 (germline): SQVTM, ANQGSEA. This CDR3 comprises 12 residues. CDR3 bases: TGCAGCGTTGAGCGGGGGCAGAGTGAGCAGTTCTTC. Its translation: CSVERGQSEQFF.

About this clonotype: The conserved phenylalanine or tryptophan is not found at the CDR3 terminus, so this likely reflects a read error. The DNA is left out, because the CDR3 cannot be placed on it with certainty; the CDR3 is given as TCRdb lists it. The V and J genes are TRBV21-1 and TRBJ2-7; the listed D gene, TRBD1, was not tested against the DNA. TRBV21-1 is a pseudogene locus. The CDR3 is made up of 18 amino acids, end residues included. The CDR3 region is CASSKAMGQGSFPYEQYL.

In its sample, this clonotype was seen many times. This chain connects TRBV7-2 to TRBJ2-1, with TRBD1 as a possible D gene (6 bases). The CDR3 contains 13 residues. Germline values: CDR1 SGHTA, CDR2 FQGNSA. V lost 5 bases, J lost 7 bases, and 12 bases lay in between. CDR3: CASSQNRENEQFF. The CDR3 DNA is TGTGCCAGCAGCCAGAACAGGGAAAATGAGCAGTTCTTC.

The table lists this clonotype with many counts. V gene TRBV29-1 combines with J gene TRBJ2-6; possibly TRBD1 for D (6 bases). The CDR3 consists of 12 residues. V shed 5 bases and J shed 10 bases, with 12 bases lying between them. Germline assignment: CDR1 SQVTM and CDR2 ANQGSEA. The CDR3, as DNA: TGCAGCGTTACCGACAGGTCTAACGTCCTGACTTTC. The encoded protein is CSVTDRSNVLTF.

This clonotype came up a few times. It may be a read error: a sequence one base away is much more abundant. The rearrangement links TRBV5-1 to TRBJ2-5; tentatively, D is TRBD2 (5 bases). Germline V gene sequence: CDR1 SGHRS, CDR2 YFSETQ. The CDR3 totals 14 residues. The CDR3: CASSSGSQEETQHF. The CDR3, as DNA: TGCGCCAGCAGTTCCGGGTCCCAGGAGGAGACCCAGCACTTC.

This chain connects TRBV5-1 to TRBJ2-2; possible D gene TRBD1, 6 bases. V shed 8 bases and J shed 6 bases, with 14 bases lying between them. Germline V gene lookup returns CDR1 SGHRS and CDR2 YFSETQ. The CDR3 extends over 13 amino acids. The CDR3 here is CASMRGSAGELFF. The CDR3 DNA reads as TGCGCCAGTATGAGGGGGAGCGCCGGGGAGCTGTTTTTT.

Many counts were recorded for this clonotype. The chain carries TRBV6-5 and TRBJ2-1, with D perhaps TRBD2 (5 bases). Germline V gene sequence: CDR1 MNHEY, CDR2 SVGAGI. Trimming left V 6 bases short and J 0 bases short, with 24 bases between. The CDR3 consists of 19 residues. The CDR3 loop is CASSYLPLAAAFSYNEQFF. The CDR3 DNA follows: TGTGCCAGCAGCTATCTCCCGCTAGCTGCGGCCTTCTCCTACAATGAGCAGTTCTTC.

In regard to this clonotype: A read error may account for a junction end that differs from germline. This chain connects TRBV4-3 to TRBJ1-4; unclear D gene. The CDR3 is 16 amino acids. Germline CDR1 and CDR2: LGHNA and YSLEER. Here the CDR3 DNA reads TGCGCCAGCAGCTCCGATCGGCACACAGCTAATGAAAAACTGTCTTTT. Its translation: CASSSDRHTANEKLSF.

Notes on this clonotype: A read error may account for a junction end that differs from germline. This chain connects TRBV6-2 or TRBV6-3 to TRBJ2-1, with D uncertain. Germline CDR1 MNHEY, CDR2 SVGEGT. The CDR3 extends over 12 amino acids. This CDR3 reads CACSNKRKEQFF. The DNA of the CDR3 is TGTGCCTGCAGCAACAAACGGAAGGAGCAGTTCTTC.

This clonotype appeared many times. CDR3 region: CASSSRAFEQYF. The DNA for the CDR3 is TGTGCCAGCAGTTCGAGAGCTTTCGAGCAGTACTTC. The V and J genes are TRBV6-2 or TRBV6-3 and TRBJ2-7; D ambiguous. CDR1 is MNHEY, CDR2 SVGEGT, per germline. V lost 4 bases to trimming and J lost 6 bases, with 10 bases between them. The CDR3 totals 12 residues.

This clonotype was seen many times. V gene TRBV20-1 combines with J gene TRBJ1-1; 7 bases fit TRBD1. V was clipped by 5 bases and J by 1 base; unmatched bases: 7. CDR3 length equals 14 residues. The germline CDR1 and CDR2 sequences are DFQATT and SNEGSKA (reference sequence). The CDR3: CSAPWGQPNTEAFF. The DNA of the CDR3 is TGCAGTGCTCCCTGGGGACAGCCGAACACTGAAGCTTTCTTT.

In its sample, this clonotype was seen many times. The chain combines TRBV7-2 with TRBJ2-7, with D unresolved. CDR1 SGHTA and CDR2 FQGNSA come from the germline V gene. The ends were cut back, 1 base at V and 3 bases at J, with 4 bases in the middle. The CDR3 runs to 12 residues. Here the CDR3 DNA reads TGTGCCAGCAGCTTAGACCTCTACGAGCAGTACTTC. This sequence encodes CASSLDLYEQYF.

This clonotype was counted ten times or more. V is TRBV12-3 or TRBV12-4 and J is TRBJ2-7; D may be TRBD2 (5 bases). The CDR3 covers 13 residues. Between the trimmed V and J ends, which lost 6 bases and 5 bases, there was a span of 14 bases. The CDR3 DNA reads TGTGCCAGCAGCTCGGGATCTCGGCACGAGCAGTACTTC. Encoded protein: CASSSGSRHEQYF.

In this sample, this clonotype turned up many times. V gene TRBV29-1 combines with J gene TRBJ1-1; D remains unclear. Trimming took off 4 bases at V and 0 bases at J, with 6 bases between the two ends. The CDR3 extends over 12 amino acids. Germline lookup yields CDR1 SQVTM and CDR2 ANQGSEA. CDR3 in amino acids: CSVAPLNTEAFF. The CDR3 DNA follows: TGCAGCGTTGCCCCCCTGAACACTGAAGCTTTCTTT.

This clonotype was recorded many times. The chain recombines TRBV6-2 or TRBV6-3 with TRBJ2-1, with 9 bases identical to TRBD2. V lost 6 bases and J lost 5; bases outside the gene matches: 11. Germline-derived CDR1 and CDR2 are MNHEY and SVGEGT. This CDR3 comprises 16 residues. The CDR3 spells CASSQRGRATDNEQFF. The CDR3 DNA reads TGTGCCAGCAGCCAGCGCGGGAGGGCCACGGACAATGAGCAGTTCTTC.

This clonotype has at least ten counts. V gene TRBV5-5 combines with J gene TRBJ2-1, with D possibly being TRBD1 (6 bases). The germline CDR1 and CDR2 sequences are SGHKS and YYEKEE (reference sequence). The ends were cut back, 1 base at V and 15 bases at J, with 17 bases in the middle. This CDR3 has 13 residues. The CDR3, as DNA: TGTGCCAGCAGCTTGAGTGACGGGACAAGGCCGTTCTTC. The encoded protein is CASSLSDGTRPFF.

At least ten counts were recorded for this clonotype. The V call is TRBV6-1, the J call TRBJ2-7, with D perhaps matching TRBD2 (5 bases). This CDR3 region has 15 residues. V was trimmed by 0 bases and J by 7 bases, leaving 16 bases between them. From germline, CDR1 is MNHNS and CDR2 SASEGT. The CDR3 here is CASSEATGVIREQYF. The CDR3 nucleotides read TGTGCCAGCAGTGAAGCCACCGGGGTAATACGGGAGCAGTACTTC.

This clonotype was observed at least ten times. This chain links TRBV9 with TRBJ2-2, with D perhaps matching TRBD1 (5 bases). CDR1 and CDR2 from the germline V gene are SGDLS and YYNGEE. Deletions cut 3 bases from V and 0 bases from J, with 9 bases between. This CDR3 comprises 15 residues. CDR3: CASSARTTNTGELFF. CDR3 DNA sequence: TGTGCCAGCAGCGCTCGGACAACGAACACCGGGGAGCTGTTTTTT.

This clonotype is medium-sized within its sample. The CDR3 DNA is TGTGCCAGCAGCCAATCAAGTTCTAGCGGGAGGGGCGAGCAGTTCTTC. Translating gives CASSQSSSSGRGEQFF. The rearrangement joins TRBV3-1 to TRBJ2-1; 12 bases align to TRBD2. Germline V CDR1 and CDR2: LGHDT, YNNKEL (reference sequence). The CDR3 contains 16 residues. The V and J ends lost 2 bases and 10 bases, in that order; junction bases with no gene match: 9.

This clonotype turned up a few times. This rearrangement joins TRBV23-1 to TRBJ2-7, with D maybe TRBD1 (6 bases). TRBV23-1 is an ORF; its function is uncertain. Trimming left V 4 bases short and J 0 bases short, with 16 bases between. The CDR3 extends over 16 amino acids. The CDR3: CASSPHDRSSSYEQYF. The CDR3 DNA reads as TGCGCCAGCAGTCCCCACGACAGGAGTTCCTCCTACGAGCAGTACTTC.

This clonotype was observed a few times. The chain joins TRBV2 to TRBJ2-5, with 11 bases identical to TRBD2. There are 13 residues in the CDR3. Germline V gene data show CDR1 as SNHLY and CDR2 as FYNNEI. The V and J ends lost 6 bases and 8 bases, in that order; junction bases with no gene match: 5. The DNA for the CDR3 is TGTGCCAGCAGGGACACTAGCGGGAGTACCCAGTACTTC. Its translation is CASRDTSGSTQYF.

Note on this clonotype: This clone may be a read error of a much larger clone one base away. The CDR3 carries no conserved terminal phenylalanine or tryptophan, so it likely arises from a read error. This sequence joins TRBV7-2 and TRBJ1-3, with a weak D call TRBD1 (5 bases). This CDR3 comprises 14 residues. Germline CDR1 reads SGHTA; CDR2 reads FQGNSA. V lost 4 bases and J lost 7, with 14 bases in between. CDR3 DNA sequence: TGTGCCAGCAGCTCAGGGCCTCTTGGGAACACCATATATCTT. Amino acid sequence: CASSSGPLGNTIYL.

In this sample, this clonotype turned up many times. V and J are TRBV19 and TRBJ1-1; a possible D gene is TRBD1 (5 bases). This CDR3 spans 15 amino acids. The V end lost 6 bases, the J end lost 3 bases, and 17 bases lay between the germline ends. Per germline, CDR1 LNHDA and CDR2 SQIVND (reference sequence). The CDR3 reads CASRVARGEYTEAFF. CDR3 nucleotide sequence: TGTGCCAGTAGAGTGGCACGGGGCGAGTACACTGAAGCTTTCTTT.

The chain carries TRBV7-9 and TRBJ1-2; possible D gene TRBD1, 5 bases. V was cut by 11 bases and J by 12 bases, with 19 bases left in between. The CDR3 extends over 11 amino acids. Germline-derived CDR1 and CDR2 are SEHNR and FQNEAQ (reference sequence). CDR3: CAVRPGTANTF. DNA for the CDR3: TGTGCCGTCCGGCCCGGGACCGCCAACACCTTC.